The rows below give T cell receptor beta chains drawn from one sample of a study of blood T cell repertoires in COVID-19. The protocol was immunoSEQ multiplex PCR, while the TCRdb copy is restricted to in-frame clones and leaves out a portion. Among about 180,000 clones, roughly 84% were seen once, and the ten largest hold 1.5% to 1.7%. The sample consisted of peripheral blood. Receptors originate from a human donor in a cohort sampled during active COVID-19. Each CDR3 is given with its conserved first and last residue. Each record gives: V gene, D gene, clone size, J gene, CDR3 DNA, CDR3 protein. A D gene is named only where the DNA matches it firmly. Clone size appears in some rows only: once, few, many, or a class for an expanded clone.

TRBV28	.	.	TRBJ1-6	TGTGCCAGCAGTACCACAGGGTCCCCAAGCTCCTATAATTCACCCCTCCACTTT	CASSTTGSPSSYNSPLHF
TRBV6-5	.	.	TRBJ1-3	TGTGCCAGCAGTTACTCTGGAGGGACCGGAAACACCATATATTTT	CASSYSGGTGNTIYF
TRBV9	TRBD2	.	TRBJ2-1	TGTGCCAGCAGCGTAGGGAGCGGGACCTACAATGAGCAGTTCTTC	CASSVGSGTYNEQFF
TRBV4-1	TRBD2	.	TRBJ2-1	TGCGCCAGCAGCCATTTAGCGGGTGCCGATGAGCAGTTCTTC	CASSHLAGADEQFF
TRBV7-9	.	once	TRBJ1-1	TGTGCCAGCCTCAAGGAGGAGGTCACTGAAGCTTTCTTT	CASLKEEVTEAFF
TRBV28	TRBD1	.	TRBJ1-2	TGTGCCAGCAGTTTTTCGCCAACCGGGACAGGGGGCGGCTACACCTTC	CASSFSPTGTGGGYTF
TRBV2	TRBD1	.	TRBJ2-1	TGTGCCAGCACCCGGACAGGGGGATCCTACAATGAGCAGTTCTTC	CASTRTGGSYNEQFF
TRBV28	.	.	TRBJ1-2	TGTGCCAGCAGTTTAGGAGCCAGAAGTGGCTACACCTTC	CASSLGARSGYTF
TRBV7-8	TRBD1	.	TRBJ1-1	TGTGCCAGCAGCTTGGGGGGACAGGGGGTCACTGAAGCTTTCTTT	CASSLGGQGVTEAFF
TRBV7-6	TRBD1	.	TRBJ1-2	TGTGCCAGCAGCCAATACAGGGGAGGAGGCTATGGCTACACCTTC	CASSQYRGGGYGYTF
TRBV5-1	TRBD1	.	TRBJ1-1	TGCGCCAGCAGCTTGGAGGGGGCGGCTTTCTTT	CASSLEGAAFF
TRBV11-2	.	.	TRBJ1-3	TGTGCCAGCAGCTTAGCAAACTCTGGAAACACCATATATTTT	CASSLANSGNTIYF
TRBV20-1	.	.	TRBJ2-7	TGCAGTGCTAGGAGGGACGAGCAGTACTTC	CSARRDEQYF
TRBV4-3	TRBD1	.	TRBJ2-3	TGCGCCAGCAGCAAGGGACAGGGGGCCGATACGCAGTATTTT	CASSKGQGADTQYF
TRBV5-6	.	.	TRBJ2-5	TGTGCCAGCAGCCCCGGGACTCCGGGGAGGGAGACCCAGTACTTC	CASSPGTPGRETQYF
TRBV6-5	.	.	TRBJ1-2	TGTGCCAGCAGCCCAGGCATGGGTCATGACTATGGCTACACCTTC	CASSPGMGHDYGYTF
TRBV7-9	.	few	TRBJ2-2	TGTGCCAGCAGCCCCAGGGGCACCGGGGAGCTGTTTTTT	CASSPRGTGELFF
TRBV3-1/TRBV3-2	.	.	TRBJ2-7	TGTGCCAGCAGCCACAGGGTCCACGAGCAGTACTTC	CASSHRVHEQYF
TRBV6-5	.	.	TRBJ2-1	TGTGCCAGCAGTTCGGCGGGGAGCTCCTACAATGAGCAGTTCTTC	CASSSAGSSYNEQFF
TRBV12-3/TRBV12-4	.	.	TRBJ1-1	TGTGCCAGCAGTTTAGGACAGGTTGCTTTCTTT	CASSLGQVAFF
TRBV7-3	.	.	TRBJ1-2	TGTGCCAGCAGCCAGGAGGGAGGCTATGGCTACACCTTC	CASSQEGGYGYTF
TRBV3-1/TRBV3-2	TRBD2	.	TRBJ2-7	TGTGCCAGCAGCCAACGGGGAACTAGCGGCTCCTACGAGCAGTACTTC	CASSQRGTSGSYEQYF
TRBV12-3/TRBV12-4	.	.	TRBJ1-1	TGTGCCAGCAGTTTAGGGAGCGGGTCTGAAGCTTTCTTT	CASSLGSGSEAFF
TRBV28	TRBD1	.	TRBJ2-7	TGTGCCAGCAGAGGCTACAGGGGACCCGAGCAGTACTTC	CASRGYRGPEQYF
TRBV11-2	TRBD1	.	TRBJ2-1	TGTGCCAGCAGCTTATGGACAGGGCGGAATGAGCAGTTCTTC	CASSLWTGRNEQFF
TRBV11-3	TRBD1	once	TRBJ1-5	TGTGCCAGCAGCGTCCGCCGGGACAGGGGCGTTATTAGCAATCAGCCCCAGCATTTT	CASSVRRDRGVISNQPQHF
TRBV11-2	TRBD1	once	TRBJ2-7	TGTGCCAGCAGCTCCGGACAGGGGGGGTCCTACGAGCAGTACTTC	CASSSGQGGSYEQYF
TRBV7-2	.	.	TRBJ2-7	TGTGCCAGCAGCCTTGAGACAGGCTACGAGCAGTACTTC	CASSLETGYEQYF
TRBV6-4	.	.	TRBJ2-7	TGTGCCAGCAGTGACTACGGCTACGAGCAGTACTTC	CASSDYGYEQYF
TRBV4-1	TRBD1	once	TRBJ2-5	TGCGCCAGCAGCACACAGACAGGGGTGAAAGAGACCCAGTACTTC	CASSTQTGVKETQYF
TRBV11-2	.	.	TRBJ2-7	TGTGCCAGCAGCTCTAACGACGAGCAGTACTTC	CASSSNDEQYF
TRBV11-2	.	.	TRBJ2-1	TGTGCCAGCAGCCCCGCGGGTAGCGCCACAAATGAGCAGTTCTTC	CASSPAGSATNEQFF
TRBV27	TRBD2	.	TRBJ2-7	TGTGCCAGCAGCAAACTAGCGGGGGTCCTCGAGCAGTACTTC	CASSKLAGVLEQYF
TRBV5-8	.	few	TRBJ1-5	TGTGCCAGCAGGTCTGGTCCCCTACCGGGCAATCAGCCCCAGCATTTT	CASRSGPLPGNQPQHF
TRBV7-2	TRBD1	.	TRBJ2-3	TGTGCCAGCAGCTGGACAGGGCGTATAGATACGCAGTATTTT	CASSWTGRIDTQYF
TRBV5-1	.	.	TRBJ2-2	TGCGCCAGCAGCTTGGAGACTGGCCTCGGGGAGCTGTTTTTT	CASSLETGLGELFF
TRBV11-2	.	few	TRBJ2-7	TGTGCCAGCAGCTTAGTTTCAGGCTACGAGCAGTACTTC	CASSLVSGYEQYF